The clone carrying this T cell receptor (beta chain) has only a few counts. These data belong to a study of blood T cell repertoires in COVID-19. Overall study context: COVID-19 samples from acute and convalescent phases originated in the United States, Italy and Spain.

The CDR3 is 11 residues long. V was cut by 5 bases and J by 6 bases, with 7 bases left in between. Germline V gene data show CDR1 as KGHSH and CDR2 as LQKENI. Using immunoSEQ multiplex PCR, the repertoire was profiled, and TCRdb retains in-frame clones only, with some absent. The table lists roughly 130,000 clones, about four fifths of them singletons. Sequencing was done on a sample of peripheral blood. This sequence was found in a man older than 75 with acute or convalescent COVID-19. V and J are TRBV18 and TRBJ1-1; D is undetermined. The CDR3 loop reads CASSDSAEAFF. Here the CDR3 DNA reads TGTGCCAGCTCAGATTCAGCTGAAGCTTTCTTT. Complete variable domain (other parts from reference TRBV18 and TRBJ1-1): NAGVMQNPRHLVRRRGQEARLRCSPMKGHSHVYWYRQLPEEGLKFMVYLQKENIIDESGMPKERFSAEFPKEGPSILRIQQVVRGDSAAYFCASSDSAEAFFGQGTRLTVV.